This passage covers 26 T cell receptor beta chains from one sample sequenced in a study of blood T cell repertoires in COVID-19. Here immunoSEQ multiplex PCR was the method, and the copy in TCRdb shows in-frame clones only, minus some. The data contain around 290,000 clones, around 87% of them singletons. Source material: peripheral blood. These receptors all come from a woman aged 50 to 65 who had recovered from COVID-19.

The chain combines TRBV5-1 with TRBJ1-4; D not certain. The V gene's germline CDR1 is SGHRS and CDR2 YFSETQ. Trimming cost V 2 bases and J 10 bases, with 9 bases left between them. This CDR3 region has 12 residues. The chain's CDR3 is CASSFRGAKLFF. The DNA of the CDR3 is TGCGCCAGCAGCTTCCGGGGAGCAAAACTGTTTTTT.

This rearrangement joins TRBV18 to TRBJ1-2, with D possibly TRBD1 on 6 matching bases. V shed 3 bases and J shed 7 bases, with 15 bases lying between them. The CDR3 loop spans 14 amino acids. Germline V gene data show CDR1 as KGHSH and CDR2 as LQKENI. CDR3 sequence (DNA): TGTGCCAGCTCACCCCTACAGGGAATGGGTGGCTACACCTTC. This sequence encodes CASSPLQGMGGYTF.

The chain employs TRBV6-2 or TRBV6-3 and TRBJ2-5, with D tentatively TRBD2 (5 bases). The length of the CDR3 is 12 residues. CDR1 and CDR2 (germline): MNHEY, SVGEGT. The V end lost 5 bases, the J end lost 6 bases, and 10 bases lay between the germline ends. The CDR3 DNA sequence: TGTGCCAGCAGTAGGTCGGGAAAGACCCAGTACTTC. This sequence encodes CASSRSGKTQYF.

The chain has TRBV7-2 and TRBJ1-5; D may be TRBD1 (6 bases). Germline assignment: CDR1 SGHTA and CDR2 FQGNSA. V lost 4 bases and J 5 bases, leaving 12 bases between the germline ends. The CDR3 spans 14 residues. In DNA, the CDR3 is TGTGCCAGCAGCTCAGGGGTGGGAGATCAGCCCCAGCATTTT. As protein: CASSSGVGDQPQHF.

There are a few counts of this clone. This chain links TRBV7-2 with TRBJ2-7; 9 bases line up with TRBD1. CDR3 size: 16 residues. The junction had 11 bases not matched to a gene; V was cut back by 6 bases and J by 2 bases. Per the germline V gene, CDR1 is SGHTA and CDR2 is FQGNSA. CDR3: CASRRKPGQGPYEQYF. In DNA, the CDR3 is TGTGCCAGCAGGAGAAAACCGGGACAGGGACCCTACGAGCAGTACTTC.

This chain links TRBV7-2 with TRBJ2-7, with a weak D call TRBD1 (5 bases). CDR1 is SGHTA, CDR2 FQGNSA, per germline. V lost 5 bases and J 2 bases, leaving 13 bases between the germline ends. The CDR3 is 14 residues long. The CDR3 loop is CASSPTGGPYEQYF. In nucleotides, the CDR3 is TGTGCCAGCAGCCCAACAGGTGGCCCCTACGAGCAGTACTTC.

The V and J genes are TRBV5-6 and TRBJ2-7, with a possible D match to TRBD2 (5 bases). The length of the CDR3 is 12 residues. V lost 4 bases and J lost 5, with 10 bases in between. Germline values: CDR1 SGHDT, CDR2 YYEEEE. For the CDR3, the DNA is TGTGCCAGCAGCCCATCGGGGAACGAGCAGTACTTC. Translating gives CASSPSGNEQYF.

The V and J genes are TRBV19 and TRBJ1-1, with 9 bases fitting TRBD1. This CDR3 comprises 14 residues. V gave up 5 bases and J gave up 5 bases; unmatched junction bases: 6. Germline V gene lookup returns CDR1 LNHDA and CDR2 SQIVND (reference sequence). CDR3 in DNA: TGTGCCAGTAGTCGCCGGACAGGGGCGACTGAAGCTTTCTTT. It codes for CASSRRTGATEAFF.

In DNA, the CDR3 is TGTGCCAGTAGTCTCGGACTCCTCACCCCTTCTAACTATGGCTACACCTTC. Its translation is CASSLGLLTPSNYGYTF. J is TRBJ1-2 and V is TRBV19; D gene ambiguous. The V end was cut by 5 bases, the J end by 0 bases, with 19 bases between. Germline V gene sequence: CDR1 LNHDA, CDR2 SQIVND (reference sequence). The CDR3 is made up of 17 amino acids.

This chain joins TRBV7-2 and TRBJ2-6, with 7 positions matching TRBD1. CDR1 and CDR2 (germline): SGHTA, FQGNSA. J was trimmed by 2 bases and V by 2 bases; bases with no gene match: 3. The CDR3 sequence is 16 residues long. This chain's CDR3 is CASSLLQGTGANVLTF. The CDR3 coding sequence is TGTGCCAGCAGCTTATTACAGGGGACTGGGGCCAACGTCCTGACTTTC.

V gene TRBV7-2 combines with J gene TRBJ2-3, with D uncertain. V lost 0 bases, J lost 0 bases, and 7 bases lay in between. Germline V gives CDR1 SGHTA, CDR2 FQGNSA. This CDR3 contains 15 residues. The CDR3 nucleotides are TGTGCCAGCAGCTTAGCCGTCAGAAGCACAGATACGCAGTATTTT. Residues: CASSLAVRSTDTQYF.

CDR3: CAAGVTNTEAFF. The CDR3 DNA is TGTGCCGCAGGTGTCACGAACACTGAAGCTTTCTTT. The rearrangement joins TRBV28 to TRBJ1-1; D unresolved. CDR1 is MDHEN, CDR2 SYDVKM, per germline. This CDR3 spans 12 amino acids. The V end was cut by 11 bases, the J end by 1 base, with 11 bases between.

The gene calls are TRBV12-3 or TRBV12-4 and TRBJ1-5; the D is unclear. V was cut by 6 bases and J by 4 bases, with 7 bases left in between. This CDR3 region has 12 residues. The CDR3: CASSPKNQPQHF. The CDR3 DNA follows: TGTGCCAGCAGCCCCAAAAATCAGCCCCAGCATTTT.

The gene calls are TRBV7-8 and TRBJ2-7; 8 bases are a match to TRBD1. V lost 5 bases, J lost 7 bases, and 10 bases stayed unmatched. CDR1 is SGHVS and CDR2 is FQNEAQ in the germline V gene. The CDR3 runs 14 residues. The CDR3 region is CASSPPGQAGEQYF. In DNA, the CDR3 is TGTGCCAGCAGCCCCCCGGGACAGGCTGGGGAGCAGTACTTC.

The rearrangement joins TRBV6-6 to TRBJ2-7, with a possible D match to TRBD2 (6 bases). V was clipped by 6 bases and J by 3 bases, with 18 bases between them. This CDR3 region has 15 residues. CDR1 and CDR2 from the germline V gene are MNHNY and SVGAGI (reference sequence). The CDR3 DNA reads TGTGCCAGCAGAGACCTGGGGGGAGTGGACTACGAGCAGTACTTC. It encodes CASRDLGGVDYEQYF.

The rearrangement links TRBV6-2 or TRBV6-3 to TRBJ2-7; TRBD2 matches 8 bases. Germline CDR1 is MNHEY and CDR2 is SVGEGT. The V gene end was trimmed by 5 bases and the J gene end by 0 bases; junction bases not matched to a gene: 9. This CDR3 has 16 residues. The DNA for the CDR3 is TGTGCCAGCAGTCTTGACCTCAGCGGGAGCTCCTACGAGCAGTACTTC. It encodes CASSLDLSGSSYEQYF.

The gene calls are TRBV18 and TRBJ1-5; TRBD1 might be the D (5 bases). The V end was cut by 0 bases, the J end by 6 bases, with 9 bases between. CDR1 is KGHSH and CDR2 is LQKENI in the germline V gene. This CDR3 is 14 amino acids long. CDR3 in amino acids: CASSPPGEVQPQHF. CDR3 in DNA: TGTGCCAGCTCACCACCAGGGGAGGTTCAGCCCCAGCATTTT. Filled out from reference TRBV18 and TRBJ1-5, the complete variable domain reads NAGVMQNPRHLVRRRGQEARLRCSPMKGHSHVYWYRQLPEEGLKFMVYLQKENIIDESGMPKERFSAEFPKEGPSILRIQQVVRGDSAAYFCASSPPGEVQPQHFGDGTRLSIL.

For this clone: The sample carries other DNA sequences with the same CDR3. The chain links TRBV5-1 to TRBJ2-1; D may be TRBD2 (6 bases). This CDR3 spans 15 amino acids. Germline CDR1 and CDR2: SGHRS and YFSETQ. V lost 0 bases and J lost 1, with 8 bases in between. CDR3 residues: CASSLAGTSYNEQFF. CDR3 DNA: TGCGCCAGCAGCTTGGCAGGGACTTCCTACAATGAGCAGTTCTTC.

The chain couples TRBV5-1 to TRBJ2-3, with a weak D call TRBD2 (5 bases). With 4 bases removed from V and 1 base from J, the gap between germline ends came to 13 bases. Looked up from germline, CDR1 is SGHRS and CDR2 is YFSETQ. The CDR3 has 15 residues. The DNA of the CDR3 is TGCGCCAGCAGCCCCGGCCGGGGTGGCACAGATACGCAGTATTTT. Its translation is CASSPGRGGTDTQYF.

The gene calls are TRBV5-4 and TRBJ2-2; TRBD1 matches at 7 bases. CDR3 length: 15 residues. The germline V gene has CDR1 SGHNT and CDR2 YYREEE (reference sequence). Germline trimming cut 4 bases from V and 4 bases from J; bases unmatched to any gene: 7. Written as DNA, the CDR3 is TGTGCCAGCAGCCCCGACAGGGTTTCCACCGGGGAGCTGTTTTTT. Amino acid sequence: CASSPDRVSTGELFF. Full variable domain (remainder filled in from reference TRBV5-4 and TRBJ2-2): ETGVTQSPTHLIKTRGQQVTLRCSSQSGHNTVSWYQQALGQGPQFIFQYYREEENGRGNFPPRFSGLQFPNYSSELNVNALELDDSALYLCASSPDRVSTGELFFGEGSRLTVL.

This clone came up a few times. This rearrangement joins TRBV28 to TRBJ2-7, with 8 bases fitting TRBD2. The V gene's germline CDR1 is MDHEN and CDR2 SYDVKM. Germline trimming cut 5 bases from V and 2 bases from J; bases unmatched to any gene: 11. The CDR3 has 16 amino acids. CDR3 bases: TGTGCCAGCAGTGGACCTAGGCTAGCGGGCGCCTACGAGCAGTACTTC. This sequence encodes CASSGPRLAGAYEQYF.

In the case of this clone: Other DNA variants within this sample encode the same CDR3. This chain connects TRBV5-6 to TRBJ2-1, with unresolved D. CDR3 length: 11 amino acids. V lost 0 bases, J lost 10 bases, and 5 bases lay in between. Germline CDR1 SGHDT, CDR2 YYEEEE. In nucleotides, the CDR3 is TGTGCCAGCAGCTTGGGAGGCGAGCAGTTCTTC. Its translation is CASSLGGEQFF.

The chain carries TRBV11-2 and TRBJ1-2, with 9 bases identical to TRBD1. V gave up 3 bases and J gave up 4 bases; unmatched junction bases: 9. The length of the CDR3 is 16 residues. Germline loops: CDR1 SGHAT, CDR2 FQNNGV. In nucleotides, the CDR3 is TGTGCCAGCAGCTTCCGGAGGACAGGGGCCGTCTATGGCTACACCTTC. Translation: CASSFRRTGAVYGYTF.

V is TRBV4-1 and J is TRBJ2-7; a possible D gene is TRBD2 (5 bases). The CDR3 covers 15 residues. V dropped 1 base and J dropped 0 bases, with 10 bases sitting between them. Germline V gene lookup returns CDR1 MGHRA and CDR2 YSYEKL. CDR3 coding DNA: TGCGCCAGCAGCCAAGGAGCGGAGAGCTCCTACGAGCAGTACTTC. Translation: CASSQGAESSYEQYF.

This clone was seen only a few times. The genes are TRBV7-2 and TRBJ2-1; 8 bases match TRBD1. The CDR3 runs to 16 residues. Per germline, CDR1 SGHTA and CDR2 FQGNSA. V trimming: 5 bases; J trimming: 0 bases; junction bases outside the gene matches: 6. CDR3 in amino acids: CASSPWTGSSYNEQFF. CDR3 bases: TGTGCCAGCAGCCCGTGGACAGGGAGCTCCTACAATGAGCAGTTCTTC. Based on the CDR3 plus reference TRBV7-2 and TRBJ2-1, the full variable domain is GAGVSQSPSNKVTEKGKDVELRCDPISGHTALYWYRQSLGQGLEFLIYFQGNSAPDKSGLPSDRFSAERTGGSVSTLTIQRTQQEDSAVYLCASSPWTGSSYNEQFFGPGTRLTVL.

The chain carries TRBV10-3 and TRBJ2-3, with 7 bases that match TRBD1. Losses at the gene ends were 4 bases for V and 5 bases for J; bases not matched to a gene: 9. CDR3 length equals 15 residues. Germline assignment: CDR1 ENHRY and CDR2 SYGVKD. CDR3 in DNA: TGTGCCATCAGTGCCCCGGACAGGTCAGGAGATACGCAGTATTTT. Its translation is CAISAPDRSGDTQYF.